This T cell receptor (beta chain) was obtained from a study of CD8 T cells in ankylosing spondylitis. Study-wide points: Disease-linked clones bore a CD8+ phenotype, appearing relatively rarely in peripheral blood.

This clonotype was seen a handful of times. Its antigen is currently unknown. TCRdb processed the 5' RACE reads anew with MiXCR; each CDR3 protein has one entry. Of 350,000 to 450,000 distinct CDR3 sequences detected, roughly 20% appear once; the ten largest clones hold 10% to 15%. The clonotype was recovered from a male donor with ankylosing spondylitis or in good health (not recorded which). Sample: blood, either unsorted or a sorted T cell fraction (not recorded which).

CDR3 residues: CATSDRGQAEQFF. The CDR3, as DNA: TGTGCCACCTCGGACAGGGGTCAGGCCGAGCAGTTCTTC. The J gene is TRBJ2-1, the V gene TRBV2; 9 nucleotides agree with TRBD1. Germline loops: CDR1 SNHLY, CDR2 FYNNEI. The CDR3 is 13 residues long. After removal of 10 bases from V and 10 bases from J, the junction contained 11 bases not matched to a gene.